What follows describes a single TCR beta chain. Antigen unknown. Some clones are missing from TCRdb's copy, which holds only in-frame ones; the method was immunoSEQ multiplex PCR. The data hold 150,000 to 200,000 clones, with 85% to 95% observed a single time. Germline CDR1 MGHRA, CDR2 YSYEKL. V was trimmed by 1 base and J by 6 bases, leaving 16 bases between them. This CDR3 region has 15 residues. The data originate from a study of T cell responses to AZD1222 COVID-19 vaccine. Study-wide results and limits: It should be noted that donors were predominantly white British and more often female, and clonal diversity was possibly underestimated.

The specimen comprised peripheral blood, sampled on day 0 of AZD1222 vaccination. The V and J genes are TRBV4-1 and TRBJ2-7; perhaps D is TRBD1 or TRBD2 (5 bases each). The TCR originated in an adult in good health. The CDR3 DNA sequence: TGCGCCAGCAGCCAAGGGGGACGGCCGTTGGGCGAGCAGTACTTC. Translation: CASSQGGRPLGEQYF.